What follows are 20 T cell receptor beta chains derived from one specimen sequenced in a study of T-cell memory formation after mild COVID-19. TCRdb ran MiXCR on the 5' RACE reads and lists one entry per CDR3 protein. The sample holds fewer than 450,000 distinct CDR3 sequences; more than 20% are singletons and the top ten take roughly 8.9%. Source material: PBMCs or a T cell subset sorted from them (not recorded which). The receptors stem from an adult woman who had mild COVID-19 (a few samples of this study predate the infection). Cell type and time point are not known.

V gene TRBV19 combines with J gene TRBJ1-2, with TRBD1 identical over 8 bases. Per germline, CDR1 LNHDA and CDR2 SQIVND (reference sequence). V was pared by 6 bases and J by 8 bases, with 11 bases of the junction left unmatched. The CDR3 sequence is 14 residues long. The CDR3 DNA reads as TGTGCCAGTAGAGCCCCAGGGGGCGCGAGGGGCTACACCTTC. As protein: CASRAPGGARGYTF. The whole variable domain, filled in from reference TRBV19 and TRBJ1-2, reads DGGITQSPKYLFRKEGQNVTLSCEQNLNHDAMYWYRQDPGQGLRLIYYSQIVNDFQKGDIAEGYSVSREKKESFPLTVTSAQKNPTAFYLCASRAPGGARGYTFGSGTRLTVV.

J is TRBJ2-5 and V is TRBV18; tentative D call: TRBD1 (5 bases). Trimming removed 1 base from V and 5 bases from J, with 11 bases in between. Germline-derived CDR1 and CDR2 are KGHSH and LQKENI. There are 14 residues in the CDR3. For the CDR3, the DNA is TGTGCCAGCTCACCACTGGCAGGGTCGGAGACCCAGTACTTC. This codes for CASSPLAGSETQYF.

The rearrangement uses TRBV4-3 and TRBJ2-7; a possible D gene is TRBD1 (6 bases). V lost 4 bases, J lost 1 base, and 11 bases lay in between. The CDR3 has 14 amino acids. Germline V gene data show CDR1 as LGHNA and CDR2 as YSLEER. The DNA for the CDR3 is TGCGCCAGCAGCCCGCGACAGGCTTCCTACGAGCAGTACTTC. Encoded protein: CASSPRQASYEQYF.

This clonotype occurred many times. The genes are TRBV20-1 and TRBJ2-1; D remains ambiguous. The CDR3 is made up of 9 amino acids. Germline lookup yields CDR1 DFQATT and CDR2 SNEGSKA (reference sequence). CDR3 sequence reads: CMLGNEQFF. The CDR3 region has the DNA TGCATGCTAGGGAATGAGCAGTTCTTC.

The genes are TRBV19 and TRBJ2-5; no clear D. The ends were cut back, 2 bases at V and 7 bases at J, with 8 bases in the middle. The CDR3 runs 12 residues. Germline-derived CDR1 and CDR2 are LNHDA and SQIVND (reference sequence). CDR3 sequence: CASSISAGTQYF. The CDR3 DNA is TGTGCCAGTAGTATAAGCGCTGGGACCCAGTACTTC.

The chain uses TRBV5-5 and TRBJ1-5, with a weak D call TRBD1 (5 bases). Deletions cut 0 bases from V and 3 bases from J, with 13 bases between. The CDR3 covers 16 residues. CDR1 SGHKS and CDR2 YYEKEE come from the germline V gene (reference sequence). The CDR3 nucleotides are TGTGCCAGCAGCTTGGGGGGCAGCGGAGCCAATCAGCCCCAGCATTTT. This encodes CASSLGGSGANQPQHF. Together with reference TRBV5-5 and TRBJ1-5, the CDR3 gives the full variable domain: DAGVTQSPTHLIKTRGQQVTLRCSPISGHKSVSWYQQVLGQGPQFIFQYYEKEERGRGNFPDRFSARQFPNYSSELNVNALLLGDSALYLCASSLGGSGANQPQHFGDGTRLSIL.

This clonotype occurred a few times. The chain is built from TRBV4-2 and TRBJ1-2; no firm D call. Trimming shortened V by 1 base and J by 3 bases, and 6 bases separated the two germline ends. CDR1 LGHNA and CDR2 YNFKEQ come from the germline V gene. This CDR3 has 13 amino acids. The CDR3 DNA is TGTGCCAGCAGCCAAGCCAGCCACTATGGCTACACCTTC. Protein sequence: CASSQASHYGYTF.

This rearrangement joins TRBV13 to TRBJ1-1; 7 bases line up with TRBD1. Looked up from germline, CDR1 is PRHDT and CDR2 is FYEKMQ (reference sequence). The CDR3 extends over 15 amino acids. Trimming cost V 3 bases and J 6 bases; bases outside gene matches: 10. CDR3 protein: CASSFRGQVDAEAFF. CDR3 coding DNA: TGTGCCAGCAGCTTTAGAGGACAGGTCGACGCTGAAGCTTTCTTT.

The rearrangement joins TRBV6-6 to TRBJ2-3; D possibly corresponds to TRBD2 (6 bases). CDR3 length: 16 amino acids. Germline V CDR1 and CDR2: MNHNY, SVGAGI (reference sequence). V lost 0 bases and J 0 bases, leaving 10 bases between the germline ends. CDR3 nucleotides: TGTGCCAGCAGTTACTCCGGCGGGGACAGCACAGATACGCAGTATTTT. Translated, it gives CASSYSGGDSTDTQYF.

This sequence joins TRBV30 and TRBJ2-7; 8 bases are shared with TRBD2. Germline-derived CDR1 and CDR2 are GTSNPN and SVGIG (reference sequence). V shed 3 bases, J shed 1 base, and the junction held 8 bases outside the gene matches. CDR3 length: 15 amino acids. DNA of the CDR3: TGTGCCTGGAGCCCCCTAGCGGGTGAATCCTACGAGCAGTACTTC. Translating gives CAWSPLAGESYEQYF.

The chain employs TRBV9 and TRBJ1-1; 8 bases agree with TRBD1. The V segment lost 4 bases and the J segment 6 bases; nucleotides outside the gene matches: 5. Germline CDR1 SGDLS, CDR2 YYNGEE. The CDR3 runs 13 residues. This CDR3 reads CASSLGQGSEAFF. Written as DNA, the CDR3 is TGTGCCAGCAGCTTAGGACAGGGATCTGAAGCTTTCTTT.

This clonotype was seen only a few times. The genes are TRBV12-3 or TRBV12-4 and TRBJ2-1, with TRBD1 matching 7 bases. This CDR3 comprises 14 residues. V lost 6 bases, J lost 7 bases, and 9 bases stayed unmatched. This CDR3 reads CASSPRTGRNEQFF. CDR3 nucleotides: TGTGCCAGCAGCCCGAGGACAGGTAGGAATGAGCAGTTCTTC.

This clonotype was found a few times. This rearrangement joins TRBV18 to TRBJ1-2, with D perhaps matching TRBD1 (5 bases). This CDR3 is built from 14 residues. Trimming removed 3 bases from V and 3 bases from J, with 11 bases in between. CDR1 KGHSH and CDR2 LQKENI come from the germline V gene. CDR3 DNA: TGTGCCAGCTCACCGGACGCGACAGACTATGGCTACACCTTC. It is translated as CASSPDATDYGYTF.

The chain recombines TRBV6-1 with TRBJ1-5; the D is unclear. Germline CDR1 is MNHNS and CDR2 is SASEGT. The CDR3 spans 13 residues. The V end lost 4 bases, the J end lost 3 bases, and 7 bases lay between the germline ends. CDR3 amino acids: CASSVEDNQPQHF. CDR3 in DNA: TGTGCCAGCAGTGTTGAGGACAATCAGCCCCAGCATTTT.

J is TRBJ2-1 and V is TRBV5-1, with D maybe TRBD2 (6 bases). The V gene's germline CDR1 is SGHRS and CDR2 YFSETQ. This CDR3 region has 12 residues. Between the trimmed V and J ends, which lost 5 bases and 6 bases, there was a span of 9 bases. The CDR3 loop reads CASREGFNEQFF. The DNA for the CDR3 is TGCGCCAGCAGGGAGGGATTCAATGAGCAGTTCTTC.

In this sample, this clonotype turned up a few times. The CDR3 sequence is CASSLLGAYTDTQYF. In DNA form, the CDR3 reads TGTGCCAGCAGTCTCCTAGGGGCATACACAGATACGCAGTATTTT. The chain combines TRBV7-6 with TRBJ2-3; tentatively, D is TRBD1 (5 bases). CDR1 SGHVS and CDR2 FNYEAQ come from the germline V gene. The CDR3 has 15 amino acids. V was pared by 6 bases and J by 2 bases, with 15 bases between.

A single count supports this clonotype. The V gene is TRBV3-1, the J gene TRBJ2-3; 7 positions match TRBD2. The trim removed 4 bases at V and 1 base at J, leaving 8 bases unmatched. The CDR3 has 16 amino acids. Germline loops: CDR1 LGHDT, CDR2 YNNKEL (reference sequence). The CDR3 nucleotides read TGTGCCAGCAGCCCCCAAGCGGGACTCGGCACAGATACGCAGTATTTT. It translates to CASSPQAGLGTDTQYF.

The chain is built from TRBV2 and TRBJ2-3; possibly TRBD1 or TRBD2 for D (6 bases each). V lost 7 bases and J 3 bases, leaving 14 bases between the germline ends. CDR3 length: 14 amino acids. Germline loops: CDR1 SNHLY, CDR2 FYNNEI. The CDR3 loop is CASTVQGRTDTQYF. CDR3 sequence (DNA): TGTGCCAGCACTGTGCAGGGGAGGACAGATACGCAGTATTTT.

This clonotype was seen at least ten times. This rearrangement joins TRBV6-4 to TRBJ2-1; TRBD2 aligns across 10 bases. This CDR3 contains 18 residues. The J segment lost 5 bases and the V segment lost 4 bases, leaving 14 bases of the junction unmatched. Germline V CDR1 and CDR2: MRHNA, SNTAGT. In DNA, the CDR3 is TGTGCCAGCAGTGCCGACAGGGTAGTTGGACTAGCGGACAATGAGCAGTTCTTC. This sequence encodes CASSADRVVGLADNEQFF.

The J gene is TRBJ2-7, the V gene TRBV2; D is ambiguous. The CDR3 runs 11 residues. The V end was cut by 1 base, the J end by 7 bases, with 5 bases between. Per the germline V gene, CDR1 is SNHLY and CDR2 is FYNNEI. CDR3 residues: CASSEVREQYF. The CDR3 coding sequence is TGTGCCAGCAGTGAAGTCAGGGAGCAGTACTTC.